This T cell receptor (beta chain) was sequenced during a study of T cells in Graves' hyperthyroidism and ophthalmopathy. Researchers took RNA transcripts and amplified the TCR beta CDR3 regions from them. An initial round of RT-PCR targeting the TCR CDR3 relied on the HTBI primer set. TCRdb recomputed calls from the multiplex PCR reads with MiXCR, one row per CDR3 protein. The table shows 450,000 to 700,000 distinct CDR3 sequences, with roughly 50% occurring only once. From germline, CDR1 is MNHEY and CDR2 SVGEGT. Losses at the gene ends were 7 bases for V and 2 bases for J; bases not matched to a gene: 6. CDR3 size: 14 residues. Points from the study as a whole: Most expanded thyroid clonotypes above 0.001 recurred in blood.

This clonotype was found many times. Antigen specificity is unknown. The chain recombines TRBV6-2 or TRBV6-3 with TRBJ2-7; the match to TRBD2 covers 9 bases. Sequencing was performed on peripheral blood or thyroid tissue (not recorded which). The sequence was obtained from an adult woman with Graves' disease, either hyperthyroidism or ophthalmopathy (not recorded which). CDR3 in amino acids: CASIKASGTYEQYF. The CDR3 DNA reads TGTGCCAGCATTAAGGCTAGCGGGACCTACGAGCAGTACTTC.